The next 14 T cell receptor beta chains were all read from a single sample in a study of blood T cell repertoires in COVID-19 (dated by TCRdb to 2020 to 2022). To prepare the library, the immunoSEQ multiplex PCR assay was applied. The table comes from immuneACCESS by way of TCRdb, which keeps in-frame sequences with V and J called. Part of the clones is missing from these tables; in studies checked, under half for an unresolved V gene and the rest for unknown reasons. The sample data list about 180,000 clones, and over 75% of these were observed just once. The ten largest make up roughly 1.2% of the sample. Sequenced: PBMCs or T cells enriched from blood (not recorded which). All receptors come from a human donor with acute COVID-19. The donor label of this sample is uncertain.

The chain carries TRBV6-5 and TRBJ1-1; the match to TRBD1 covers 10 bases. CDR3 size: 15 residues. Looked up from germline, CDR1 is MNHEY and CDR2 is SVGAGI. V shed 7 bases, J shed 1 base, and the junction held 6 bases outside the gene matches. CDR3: CASTSDRGRNTEAFF. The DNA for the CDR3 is TGTGCCAGCACATCGGACAGGGGGAGGAACACTGAAGCTTTCTTT.

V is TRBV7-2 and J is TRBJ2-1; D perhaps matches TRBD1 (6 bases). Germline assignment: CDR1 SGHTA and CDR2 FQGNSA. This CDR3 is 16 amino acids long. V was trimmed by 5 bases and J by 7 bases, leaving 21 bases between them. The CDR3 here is CASSKQQGPSTNEQFF. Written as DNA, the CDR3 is TGTGCCAGCAGCAAACAACAGGGTCCCTCAACAAATGAGCAGTTCTTC.

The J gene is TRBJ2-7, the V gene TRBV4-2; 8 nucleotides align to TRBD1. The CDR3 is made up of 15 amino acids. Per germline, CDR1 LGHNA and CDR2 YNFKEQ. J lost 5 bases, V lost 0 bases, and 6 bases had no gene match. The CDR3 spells CASSQEWQGADEQYF. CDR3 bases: TGTGCCAGCAGCCAAGAATGGCAGGGGGCCGACGAGCAGTACTTC.

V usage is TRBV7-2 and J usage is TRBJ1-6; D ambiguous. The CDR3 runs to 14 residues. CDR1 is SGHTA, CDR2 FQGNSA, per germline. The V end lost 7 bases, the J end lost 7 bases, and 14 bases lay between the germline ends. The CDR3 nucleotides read TGTGCCAGCACCCATTCCATCGGGAATTCACCCCTCCACTTT. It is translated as CASTHSIGNSPLHF.

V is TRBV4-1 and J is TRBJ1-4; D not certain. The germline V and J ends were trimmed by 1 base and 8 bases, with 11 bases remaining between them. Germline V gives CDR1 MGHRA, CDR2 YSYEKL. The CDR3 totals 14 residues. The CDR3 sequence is CASSQGPVNEKLFF. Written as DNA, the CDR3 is TGCGCCAGCAGCCAAGGGCCCGTGAACGAAAAACTGTTTTTT.

The CDR3 protein is CASSLAPGQGNTEAFF. The CDR3 DNA is TGTGCCAGCAGCTTGGCGCCTGGGCAGGGAAATACTGAAGCTTTCTTT. V gene TRBV5-4 combines with J gene TRBJ1-1; perhaps TRBD1 as D (5 bases). Germline CDR1 reads SGHNT; CDR2 reads YYREEE (reference sequence). V was cut by 0 bases and J by 5 bases, with 17 bases left in between. The CDR3 is 16 amino acids.

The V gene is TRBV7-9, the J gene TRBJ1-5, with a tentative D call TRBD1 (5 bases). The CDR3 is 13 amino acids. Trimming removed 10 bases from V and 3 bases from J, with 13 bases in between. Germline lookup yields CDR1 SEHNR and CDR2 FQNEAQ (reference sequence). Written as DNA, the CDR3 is TGTGCCATCTCCGACAGTTTCAATCAGCCCCAGCATTTT. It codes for CAISDSFNQPQHF.

The CDR3 loop is CASSVDRDTEAFF. The CDR3 coding sequence is TGTGCCAGCAGCGTAGACAGGGACACTGAAGCTTTCTTT. The gene calls are TRBV9 and TRBJ1-1; tentatively, D is TRBD1 (6 bases). CDR3 length: 13 amino acids. Trimming left V 0 bases short and J 3 bases short, with 6 bases between. Germline-derived CDR1 and CDR2 are SGDLS and YYNGEE.

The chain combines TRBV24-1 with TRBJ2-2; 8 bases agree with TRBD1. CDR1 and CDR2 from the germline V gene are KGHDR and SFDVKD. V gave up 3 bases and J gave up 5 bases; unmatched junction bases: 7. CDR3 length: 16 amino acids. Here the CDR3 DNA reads TGTGCCACCAGTGATCCCCAGGGGGCTAAAACCGGGGAGCTGTTTTTT. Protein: CATSDPQGAKTGELFF.

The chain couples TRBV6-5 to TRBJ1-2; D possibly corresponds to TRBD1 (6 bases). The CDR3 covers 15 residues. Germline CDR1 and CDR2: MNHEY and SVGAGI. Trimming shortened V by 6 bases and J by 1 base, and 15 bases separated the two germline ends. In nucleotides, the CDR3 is TGTGCCAGCAGGCCCGGGGGGCCCTTTAACTATGGCTACACCTTC. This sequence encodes CASRPGGPFNYGYTF.

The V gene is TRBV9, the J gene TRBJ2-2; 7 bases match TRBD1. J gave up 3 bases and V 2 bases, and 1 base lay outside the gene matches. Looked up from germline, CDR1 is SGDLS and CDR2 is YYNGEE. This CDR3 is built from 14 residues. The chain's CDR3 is CASSVQGDTGELFF. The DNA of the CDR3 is TGTGCCAGCAGCGTTCAGGGGGACACCGGGGAGCTGTTTTTT.

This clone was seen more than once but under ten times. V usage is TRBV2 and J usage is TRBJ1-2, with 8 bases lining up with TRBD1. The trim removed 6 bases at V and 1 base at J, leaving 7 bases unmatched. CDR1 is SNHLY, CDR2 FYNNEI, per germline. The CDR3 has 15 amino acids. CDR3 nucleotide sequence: TGTGCCAGCAGGGGACAGGCCTTTAATAACTATGGCTACACCTTC. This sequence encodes CASRGQAFNNYGYTF.

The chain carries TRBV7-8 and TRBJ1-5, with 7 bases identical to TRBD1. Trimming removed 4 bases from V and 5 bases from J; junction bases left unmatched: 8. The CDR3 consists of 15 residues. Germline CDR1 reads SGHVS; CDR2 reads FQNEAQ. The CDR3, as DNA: TGTGCCAGCAGCTCCGCGGGAGGGGGCTATCAGCCCCAGCATTTT. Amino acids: CASSSAGGGYQPQHF. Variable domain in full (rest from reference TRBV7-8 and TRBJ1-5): GAGVSQSPRYKVAKRGQDVALRCDPISGHVSLFWYQQALGQGPEFLTYFQNEAQLDKSGLPSDRFFAERPEGSVSTLKIQRTQQEDSAVYLCASSSAGGGYQPQHFGDGTRLSIL.

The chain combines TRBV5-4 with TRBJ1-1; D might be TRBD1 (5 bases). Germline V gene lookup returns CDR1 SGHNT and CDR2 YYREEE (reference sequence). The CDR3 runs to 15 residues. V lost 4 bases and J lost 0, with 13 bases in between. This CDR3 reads CASSDLREMNTEAFF. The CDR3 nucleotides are TGTGCCAGCAGCGACCTCAGGGAAATGAACACTGAAGCTTTCTTT.